A selection of T cell receptor beta chains follows, all from one sample in a study of CD8+ T cells in alopecia areata. Only in-frame clones appear in the TCRdb table, and some are missing; sequencing was by immunoSEQ multiplex PCR. The table lists 87,000 or so clones, about two thirds of them singletons, with roughly 17% in the top ten. The input for sequencing was CD8+ T cells sorted from blood, taken between weeks 43 and 45, from a patient treated with tofacitinib. The origin of the receptors is a human donor with alopecia areata. The CDR3 runs from the conserved cysteine through the conserved F or W. The D gene is left open where the match is weak. Rows give clone size only sometimes, using once, few, many, or a class for an expanded clone.

D gene,J gene,clone size,V gene,CDR3 DNA,CDR3 protein
NA,TRBJ1-5,NA,TRBV23-1,TGCGCCAGCAGTCAATCTCACAGTGAGCAGCCCCAGCATTTT,CASSQSHSEQPQHF
TRBD2,TRBJ2-1,NA,TRBV9,TGTGCCAGCAGCGTAGGGGCGGGGGGCTCGGATGAGCAGTTCTTC,CASSVGAGGSDEQFF
TRBD2,TRBJ2-7,NA,TRBV27,TGTGCCAGCAGTTTGGGGGGGTCCGCCTCCTACGAGCAGTACTTC,CASSLGGSASYEQYF
NA,TRBJ1-1,few,TRBV12-5,TGTGCTAGTGGCCTCCTCGGGGCTTTCTTT,CASGLLGAFF
NA,TRBJ1-6,NA,TRBV12-5,TGTGCTAGTGCCCGGACCTATAATTCACCCCTCCACTTT,CASARTYNSPLHF
NA,TRBJ2-7,NA,TRBV6-4,TGTGCCAGCAGTGTCGCGGCGGGCAGTAGGACCTACGAGCAGTACTTC,CASSVAAGSRTYEQYF
NA,TRBJ2-1,few,TRBV6-1,TGTGCCAGCAGTGAAGTCCAGGCAGATGAGCAGTTCTTC,CASSEVQADEQFF
NA,TRBJ2-2,NA,TRBV11-2,TGTGCCAGCAGCTTCCGGGGTTCCGGGGAGCTGTTTTTT,CASSFRGSGELFF
TRBD1,TRBJ2-7,once,TRBV5-6,TGTGCCAGCAGCCGGGGACAGACCGAGCAGTACTTC,CASSRGQTEQYF
NA,TRBJ2-7,NA,TRBV4-3,TGCGCCAGCAGCCAAGATCGACAGGAGGCCTACGAGCAGTACTTC,CASSQDRQEAYEQYF
TRBD2,TRBJ2-1,NA,TRBV29-1,TGCAGCGTGACTGGGCTAGCGGGCAATGAGCAGTTCTTC,CSVTGLAGNEQFF
NA,TRBJ2-1,NA,TRBV14,TGTGCCAGCAGCCAAGTTAGGGGGAGCTCCTACAATGAGCAGTTCTTC,CASSQVRGSSYNEQFF
NA,TRBJ1-2,NA,TRBV5-6,TGTGCCAGCAGCTCAAGTTCCTATGGCTACACCTTC,CASSSSSYGYTF
TRBD1,TRBJ2-1,once,TRBV13,TGTGCCAGCCTAAAGCGGGACAGGGGGTCCCACAATGAGCAGTTCTTC,CASLKRDRGSHNEQFF
NA,TRBJ2-7,NA,TRBV4-3,TGCGCCAGCAGCCAAGATCCGACACTAAGTTTCTCCGAGCAGTACTTC,CASSQDPTLSFSEQYF
NA,TRBJ1-2,NA,TRBV25-1,TGTGCCAGCAGTGCCACGGCGGGCGCTGGGGGCTACACCTTC,CASSATAGAGGYTF
TRBD1,TRBJ2-7,NA,TRBV5-6,TGTGCCAGCAGCTTCCAACCGGGACAGGGAGTCAACGAGCAGTACTTC,CASSFQPGQGVNEQYF
NA,TRBJ1-5,once,TRBV5-6,TGTGCCAGCAGCGAACAGGGATTTTATCAGCCCCAGCATTTT,CASSEQGFYQPQHF
NA,TRBJ1-2,NA,TRBV5-6,TGTGCCAGCAGCCCCCCTGGACGGGAGTATGGCTACACCTTC,CASSPPGREYGYTF
NA,TRBJ1-6,NA,TRBV7-2,TGTGCCAGCAGCCCCCGGGACGTATTTTCGGGCTATAATTCACCCCTCCACTTT,CASSPRDVFSGYNSPLHF
TRBD1,TRBJ1-2,NA,TRBV5-4,TGTGCCAGCAGCGGTACAGGGGAACTTAACTATGGCTACACCTTC,CASSGTGELNYGYTF
TRBD2,TRBJ2-2,NA,TRBV30,TGTGCCTGGAGTGTAGGCGGGGGGGCCGGGGAGCTGTTTTTT,CAWSVGGGAGELFF
TRBD1,TRBJ2-7,NA,TRBV7-6,TGTGCCAGCAGCTTAGCCTCCAGAACAGGGGCCTCCTACGAGCAGTACTTC,CASSLASRTGASYEQYF
TRBD1,TRBJ1-2,NA,TRBV23-1,TGCGCCAGCAGTCAATCAGGGACAGGGGGCCCCATCTATGGCTACACCTTC,CASSQSGTGGPIYGYTF